The next 11 T cell receptor beta chains were all read from a single sample in a study of cytomegalovirus exposure and HLA in healthy donors. The PCR employed 60 Vbeta primers together with 13 Jbeta primers. Sequenced by immunoSEQ multiplex PCR; TCRdb stores in-frame clones only, minus some. The sample has about 77,000 clones; about 80% are singletons. Sequencing was carried out using PBMCs. The source is a woman aged 40 to 55 in good health and CMV-seronegative.

V and J are TRBV28 and TRBJ1-3, with D maybe TRBD1 (6 bases). The V end lost 5 bases, the J end lost 0 bases, and 11 bases lay between the germline ends. Germline CDR1 MDHEN, CDR2 SYDVKM. This CDR3 is built from 15 residues. The CDR3 loop is CASSRTGSSGNTIYF. As DNA, the CDR3 is TGTGCCAGCAGTCGAACAGGGAGCTCTGGAAACACCATATATTTT.

This clone was seen more than once but under ten times. The chain is built from TRBV28 and TRBJ2-1; D not resolved. CDR3 length equals 15 residues. Trimming took 2 bases from V and 5 from J, leaving 13 bases between them. Germline V gene data show CDR1 as MDHEN and CDR2 as SYDVKM. The CDR3 bases are TGTGCCAGCAGTTTAATGTTTGGGCAGAACAATGAGCAGTTCTTC. This encodes CASSLMFGQNNEQFF.

This chain uses TRBV7-8 with TRBJ2-7; D unclear. This CDR3 spans 12 amino acids. V was shortened by 5 bases and J by 2 bases, with 7 bases between the two germline ends. Germline V gene lookup returns CDR1 SGHVS and CDR2 FQNEAQ. Written as DNA, the CDR3 is TGTGCCAGCAGCCCCTCCCCCTACGAGCAGTACTTC. It translates to CASSPSPYEQYF.

The rearrangement links TRBV27 to TRBJ1-1; D call uncertain. CDR3 size: 13 residues. Deletions cut 4 bases from V and 1 base from J, with 7 bases between. Germline loops: CDR1 MNHEY, CDR2 SMNVEV (reference sequence). DNA for the CDR3: TGTGCCAGCAGTTCTGTGAGGAACACTGAAGCTTTCTTT. This codes for CASSSVRNTEAFF.

The chain couples TRBV15 to TRBJ2-5, with D possibly matching TRBD2 (5 bases). Germline loops: CDR1 LNHNV, CDR2 YYDKDF (reference sequence). This CDR3 has 18 residues. Trimming pared 0 bases from V and 0 bases from J, leaving 17 bases between. The CDR3 sequence: CATSRDLEGLPYQETQYF. CDR3 bases: TGTGCCACCAGCAGAGATTTAGAGGGTTTACCGTACCAAGAGACCCAGTACTTC. Full variable domain (remainder filled in from reference TRBV15 and TRBJ2-5): DAMVIQNPRYQVTQFGKPVTLSCSQTLNHNVMYWYQQKSSQAPKLLFHYYDKDFNNEADTPDNFQSRRPNTSFCFLDIRSPGLGDTAMYLCATSRDLEGLPYQETQYFGPGTRLLVL.

The chain uses TRBV19 and TRBJ1-1; tentative D call: TRBD1 (5 bases). The CDR3 contains 17 residues. Trimming cost V 3 bases and J 2 bases, with 19 bases left between them. Germline assignment: CDR1 LNHDA and CDR2 SQIVND (reference sequence). CDR3 in amino acids: CASSILGGRTVNTEAFF. CDR3 sequence (DNA): TGTGCCAGTAGTATTTTGGGGGGAAGGACTGTCAACACTGAAGCTTTCTTT.

The V and J genes are TRBV7-7 and TRBJ2-5, with D hard to call. Germline V gene lookup returns CDR1 SSHAT and CDR2 FNYEAQ (reference sequence). Trimming removed 1 base at V and 2 bases at J, with 5 bases between. This CDR3 region has 13 residues. CDR3 protein: CASSLDVQETQYF. In nucleotides, the CDR3 is TGTGCCAGCAGCTTAGATGTACAAGAGACCCAGTACTTC.

The chain has TRBV29-1 and TRBJ2-1, with TRBD2 matching over 10 bases. With 6 bases clipped from V and 3 bases from J, the junction kept 5 bases outside the gene matches. CDR1 and CDR2 from the germline V gene are SQVTM and ANQGSEA. The CDR3 contains 14 residues. CDR3 sequence (DNA): TGCAGCGTAGGACTAGCGGACAACTACAATGAGCAGTTCTTC. It is translated as CSVGLADNYNEQFF.

The J gene is TRBJ2-1, the V gene TRBV7-3; the match to TRBD2 covers 13 bases. Germline V gives CDR1 SGHTA, CDR2 FQGTGA. The ends lost 5 bases at V and 10 bases at J; junction bases unmatched: 8. The CDR3 is 15 residues long. This CDR3 is CASSPTSGRVGEQFF. CDR3 nucleotides: TGTGCCAGCAGCCCCACTAGCGGGAGGGTCGGCGAGCAGTTCTTC.

The rearrangement joins TRBV9 to TRBJ1-1, with a weak D call TRBD1 (6 bases). Germline CDR1 is SGDLS and CDR2 is YYNGEE. The CDR3 loop spans 16 amino acids. V gave up 0 bases and J gave up 2 bases, with 14 bases separating them. The CDR3 bases are TGTGCCAGCAGCGTAGTTGTAGGACAGATAAACACTGAAGCTTTCTTT. Translated, it gives CASSVVVGQINTEAFF.

The chain has TRBV4-3 and TRBJ2-1, with 10 bases aligning to TRBD1. Trimming at V came to 1 base and at J to 8 bases, leaving 5 bases not matched to a gene. CDR3 size: 15 residues. CDR1 is LGHNA, CDR2 YSLEER, per germline. The CDR3 sequence: CASSQAGQGIHEQFF. CDR3 nucleotide sequence: TGCGCCAGCAGCCAAGCGGGACAGGGGATCCATGAGCAGTTCTTC.